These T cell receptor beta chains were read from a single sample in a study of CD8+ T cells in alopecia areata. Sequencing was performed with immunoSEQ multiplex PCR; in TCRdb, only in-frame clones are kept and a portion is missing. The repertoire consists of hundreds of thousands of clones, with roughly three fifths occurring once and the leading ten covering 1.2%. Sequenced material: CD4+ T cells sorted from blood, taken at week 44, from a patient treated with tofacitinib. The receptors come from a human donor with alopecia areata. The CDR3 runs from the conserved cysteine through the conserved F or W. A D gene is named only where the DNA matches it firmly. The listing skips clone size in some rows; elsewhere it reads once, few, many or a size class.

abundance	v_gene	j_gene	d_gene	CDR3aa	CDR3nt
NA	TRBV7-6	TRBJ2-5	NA	CASSPVSQETQYF	TGTGCCAGCAGCCCCGTAAGCCAAGAGACCCAGTACTTC
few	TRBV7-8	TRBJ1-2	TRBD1	CASSPRTGTGGIYGYTF	TGTGCCAGCAGCCCACGGACCGGGACAGGGGGCATCTATGGCTACACCTTC
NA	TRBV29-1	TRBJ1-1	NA	CSVEALPNTEAFF	TGCAGCGTTGAAGCCTTACCGAACACTGAAGCTTTCTTT
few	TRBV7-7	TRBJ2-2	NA	CASRPAGGGELFF	TGTGCCAGCAGACCCGCCGGGGGCGGGGAGCTGTTTTTT
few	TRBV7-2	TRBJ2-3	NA	CASSFLKRTDTQYF	TGTGCCAGCAGCTTCCTGAAACGCACAGATACGCAGTATTTT
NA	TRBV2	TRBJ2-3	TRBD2	CASRSRGDRGSYATQYF	TGTGCCAGCAGGTCGCGGGGGGACCGAGGATCCTATGCTACGCAGTATTTT
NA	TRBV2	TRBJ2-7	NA	CASSLSAGHEQYF	TGTGCCAGCAGTTTGTCAGCTGGCCACGAGCAGTACTTC
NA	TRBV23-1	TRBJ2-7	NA	CASSQSGHYEQYF	TGCGCCAGCAGTCAATCGGGCCATTACGAGCAGTACTTC
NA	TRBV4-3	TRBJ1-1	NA	CASSQGHSHPNTEAFF	TGCGCCAGCAGCCAAGGACACAGTCACCCGAACACTGAAGCTTTCTTT
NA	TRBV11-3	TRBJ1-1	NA	CASSPTGMVNTEAFF	TGTGCCAGCAGCCCCACAGGGATGGTGAACACTGAAGCTTTCTTT
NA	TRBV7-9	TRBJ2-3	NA	CASSLGQGADTQYF	TGTGCCAGCAGCTTAGGGCAGGGCGCAGATACGCAGTATTTT
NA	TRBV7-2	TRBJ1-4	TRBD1	CASSPQQGVNEKLFF	TGTGCCAGCAGCCCGCAACAGGGGGTAAATGAAAAACTGTTTTTT
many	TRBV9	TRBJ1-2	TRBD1	CASSVAAQGPGGYTF	TGTGCCAGCAGCGTAGCCGCACAGGGGCCGGGGGGCTACACCTTC
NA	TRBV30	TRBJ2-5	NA	CAWSVPPRRPTRQETQYF	TGTGCCTGGAGTGTACCCCCAAGACGCCCGACGCGGCAAGAGACCCAGTACTTC
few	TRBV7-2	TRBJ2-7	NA	CASSLGVGPSF	TGTGCCAGCAGCTTAGGGGTAGGACCTAGCTTC
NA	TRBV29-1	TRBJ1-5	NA	CSVGLSRDSNQPQHF	TGCAGCGTTGGCTTATCGAGGGATAGCAATCAGCCCCAGCATTTT
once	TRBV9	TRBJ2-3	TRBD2	CASTRGGGGTDTQYF	TGTGCCAGCACCCGGGGGGGCGGGGGCACAGATACGCAGTATTTT
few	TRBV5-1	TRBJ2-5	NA	CASSLGGNQETQYF	TGCGCCAGCAGCTTGGGGGGAAACCAAGAGACCCAGTACTTC
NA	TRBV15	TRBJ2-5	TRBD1	CATSRGDSQETQYF	TGTGCCACCAGCAGAGGGGACAGCCAAGAGACCCAGTACTTC
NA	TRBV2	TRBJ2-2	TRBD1	CASRLWTGPNTGELFF	TGTGCCAGCAGGCTTTGGACAGGGCCGAACACCGGGGAGCTGTTTTTT
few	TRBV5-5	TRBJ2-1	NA	CASSRNNEQFF	TGTGCCAGCAGCCGGAACAATGAGCAGTTCTTC
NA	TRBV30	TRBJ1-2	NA	CAWRPGDGNYGYTF	TGTGCCTGGCGGCCAGGGGATGGAAACTATGGCTACACCTTC
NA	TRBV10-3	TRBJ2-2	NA	CAISEGSSGELFF	TGTGCCATCAGTGAGGGGAGTTCCGGGGAGCTGTTTTTT
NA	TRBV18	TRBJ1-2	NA	CASSPINQGGYGYTF	TGTGCCAGCTCACCGATCAACCAGGGAGGCTATGGCTACACCTTC
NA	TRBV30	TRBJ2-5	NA	CAWTLAGKETQYF	TGTGCCTGGACGTTGGCAGGGAAAGAGACCCAGTACTTC
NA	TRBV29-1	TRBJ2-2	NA	CSSQKWGTGELFF	TGCAGCAGTCAAAAGTGGGGAACCGGGGAGCTGTTTTTT
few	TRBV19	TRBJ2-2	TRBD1	CASSMGTEIGELFF	TGTGCCAGTAGTATGGGGACAGAGATCGGGGAGCTGTTTTTT
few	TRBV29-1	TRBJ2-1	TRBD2	CSAQLAGGREQFF	TGCAGCGCGCAACTAGCGGGGGGGCGGGAGCAGTTCTTC
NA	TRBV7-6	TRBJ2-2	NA	CASSLKDNTGELFF	TGTGCCAGCAGCTTGAAGGATAACACCGGGGAGCTGTTTTTT
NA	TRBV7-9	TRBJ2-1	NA	CASSLEGRTSEQFF	TGTGCCAGCAGCTTAGAGGGTAGGACGAGTGAGCAGTTCTTC
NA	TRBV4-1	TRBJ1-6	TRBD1	CASSQEDRGRYSPLHF	TGCGCCAGCAGCCAAGAGGACAGGGGGCGTTATTCACCCCTCCACTTT
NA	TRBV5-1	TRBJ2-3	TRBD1	CASSPRTGTDTQYF	TGCGCCAGCAGCCCCCGGACAGGGACAGATACGCAGTATTTT
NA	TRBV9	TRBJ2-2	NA	CASSPAANTGELFF	TGTGCCAGCAGCCCGGCAGCGAACACCGGGGAGCTGTTTTTT
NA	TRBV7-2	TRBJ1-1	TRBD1	CASSSQTGRTEAFF	TGTGCCAGCAGCTCCCAGACAGGGAGGACTGAAGCTTTCTTT
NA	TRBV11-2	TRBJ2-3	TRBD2	CASSLAPLTSGGWRDTQYF	TGTGCCAGCAGCTTAGCACCATTGACTAGCGGGGGTTGGCGGGATACGCAGTATTTT
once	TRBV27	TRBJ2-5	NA	CASSPRFRQQETQYF	TGTGCCAGCAGTCCCCGGTTCCGCCAACAAGAGACCCAGTACTTC
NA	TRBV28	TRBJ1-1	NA	CASSLRTPPGEAFF	TGTGCCAGCAGCCTTAGGACACCGCCGGGGGAAGCTTTCTTT
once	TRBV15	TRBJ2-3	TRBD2	CATSREILAGSRDTQYF	TGTGCCACCAGCAGAGAAATACTAGCGGGGTCTAGGGATACGCAGTATTTT
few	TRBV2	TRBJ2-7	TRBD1	CASKLVEQGLWEQYF	TGTGCCAGCAAATTGGTGGAACAGGGGTTATGGGAGCAGTACTTC
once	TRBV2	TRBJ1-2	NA	CASNEQLANYGYTF	TGTGCCAGCAACGAGCAGTTAGCTAACTATGGCTACACCTTC
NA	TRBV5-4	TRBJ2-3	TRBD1	CASSFGDRATDTQYF	TGTGCCAGCAGCTTCGGCGACAGGGCCACAGATACGCAGTATTTT
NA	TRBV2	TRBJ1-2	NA	CASSELVRNYGYTF	TGTGCCAGCAGTGAACTAGTCAGGAACTATGGCTACACCTTC
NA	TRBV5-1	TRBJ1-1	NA	CASSLGPGDEAFF	TGCGCCAGCAGCTTGGGGCCAGGGGATGAAGCTTTCTTT
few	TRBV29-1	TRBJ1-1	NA	CSVEGQGYTEAFF	TGCAGCGTTGAAGGCCAGGGATACACTGAAGCTTTCTTT
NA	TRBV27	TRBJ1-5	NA	CASRPDGTANQPQHF	TGTGCCAGCAGACCTGACGGGACGGCGAATCAGCCCCAGCATTTT
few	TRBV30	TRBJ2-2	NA	CAWRGGQRTGELFF	TGTGCCTGGAGGGGGGGACAGAGGACCGGGGAGCTGTTTTTT